A few counts support the clone carrying this T cell receptor beta chain. MiXCR, run by TCRdb on the 5' RACE reads, gives a single entry per CDR3 protein. The sample lists a few hundred thousand distinct CDR3 sequences; roughly a fifth were seen once. The length of the CDR3 is 15 residues. V dropped 6 bases and J dropped 3; count of bases not matched to a gene: 4. In germline, CDR1 is MNHNS, CDR2 SASEGT. The data were taken from a study of T-cell memory formation after mild COVID-19. The receptor was isolated from a man younger than 35 who had mild COVID-19 (a few samples of this study predate the infection). Cell type and time point are not known. Sequenced input: PBMCs or a T cell subset sorted from them (not recorded which). This chain joins TRBV6-1 and TRBJ1-4, with 10 bases identical to TRBD1. CDR3 bases: TGTGCCAGCAGGGGGACAGGGGTCCCTAATGAAAAACTGTTTTTT. Translated, it gives CASRGTGVPNEKLFF.